The T cell receptor beta chain under discussion was sequenced for a study of blood T cells in healthy people across ages (dated by TCRdb to about 2015). Study-wide context: In model experiments, template switching captured about one uniquely barcoded TCR beta cDNA molecule for every two T cells. Two additional independent replicas of 1 million unique cDNA reads from the same blood draw were analyzed for two donors (one aged 18 to 29 and one aged 80 or older). To avoid experimental bias, donors of different ages were distributed randomly across sequencing lanes. To track age-related changes in TCR beta repertoire diversity, the study relied on deep sequencing normalized with unique cDNA molecular identifiers. Donors were grouped into four age groups: young (average roughly 15 years), middle-aged (39), aged (over 55) and long-lived (around 82).

The donors were roughly 39 Caucasian individuals from Russia, aged 6 to 90 years, who were systemically healthy. Each donor gave approximately 9.3 milliliters of peripheral blood, collected into EDTA-treated Vacutainer tubes. Ficoll-Paque density-gradient centrifugation was used to isolate PBMCs, with at least 7 million per sample. Total RNA was extracted from PBMCs with Trizol reagent, with at least 5.5 micrograms obtained per sample. The percentages of naive CD45RAhigh/CD27high T cells were determined by flow cytometry on a PBMC aliquot from every donor. Beyond this particular receptor, the publication reports: Bulk unsorted PBMC profiling prevented conclusive comparison of naive and antigen-experienced compartments. Estimates of total diversity from one million sequenced T cells were regarded as lower bounds and underestimates. Observed TCR beta diversity per million T cells fell roughly linearly with age, and a significant reduction was already apparent by age about 36. The CMV infection status of donors was not known, potentially confounding age-related changes in expanded clonotypes. Compared with the aged group, more naive CD4+ T cells, fewer expanded clones and increased TCR diversity were shown by the long-lived group, suggesting age selection. There was a strong correlation between observed TCR beta diversity and the percentage of naive T cells measured by flow cytometry.

This clonotype has a count of ten or more. The antigen it recognizes is unknown. The record has no base qualities; no much larger clone is one base away. The CDR3 sequence holds 13 residues, the cysteine and phenylalanine included. Left in the record is the CDR3 DNA by itself, 39 bases read in frame from the first base. V loses 8 bases at its end and J loses 4 bases; junction bases beyond the gene matches: 6. The germline V gene provides CDR1 SGHVS and CDR2 FNYEAQ. Libraries were built with 5' RACE. The sequencer listed for this sample is Illumina HiSeq 2500. A second PCR of roughly 7 to 11 cycles was performed with a sample-barcoded 5' primer and a J-beta primer mix. Each TCR beta cDNA molecule received a unique molecular identifier from a template-switch 5' adaptor carrying 12 random nucleotides. Each sample yielded at least 3 million CDR3-containing paired-end reads. First-strand cDNA synthesis was performed from all RNA using the Mint cDNA synthesis kit, with priming by a TRBC-specific oligonucleotide. Following uracil-DNA glycosylase treatment, a first 18-cycle PCR with universal primers M1SS and BC2_uni_R was performed on all cDNA. In the source study's methods: For normalization, 1 million high-quality reads, each with a distinct molecular identifier, were randomly selected from each sample. Reads sharing molecular identifiers were discarded rather than binned into consensus sequences. CDR3 identification, clonotype clustering and error correction used MiTCR with a Q25 quality threshold and the strictest error-elimination algorithm. Lower-bound total TCR beta diversity was estimated with a nonparametric unseen species model using Euler transformation. TCRdb redid the processing of the public reads, applying fastp at Q25 and MiXCR, and retained in-frame beta chains. Each CDR3 protein gets just one entry, which takes the most common genes and DNA from the rows behind it. The V and J calls, along with clone size, are taken from TCRdb and not from the paper's own processing. This sample is represented by approximately 810,000 distinct CDR3 sequences; under 35% of them were singletons. Roughly a sixth of the sample is in the top ten clones.

The sequencing input was blood. The sequence came from a woman older than 75 in good health. The V and J genes are TRBV7-6 and TRBJ2-5; TRBD2 fits 8 bases in the junction. Here the CDR3 is given as CASRTSQGETQYF. The DNA sequence reads TGTGCCAGCCGGACTAGCCAGGGAGAGACCCAGTACTTC.